This paragraph covers one TCR beta chain sequence. Its antigen is not yet known. One base away there is no much larger clone; base qualities are not given. This record comes from a study of regulatory T cells in long-lasting Graves disease (dated by TCRdb to the early 2020s). Concerning the study at large: Patients with newly diagnosed Graves' disease had been on antithyroid drugs for under 3 months. A total of some 35 samples underwent TCR sequencing, from about 13 patients with persistent Graves' disease and 20 or so patients with newly diagnosed Graves' disease. The study took place in China and was registered as a clinical trial. This study used TCR sequencing and RNA sequencing of peripheral blood to compare persistent Graves' disease patients against newly diagnosed Graves' disease patients.

The junction shows trimming of 0 bases on V and 3 bases on J, plus 6 bases between the germline ends. Taken from the germline V gene (reference sequence), the CDR1 and CDR2 loops are WNHNN and SYGVQD. The CDR3 contains 13 residues, cysteine and phenylalanine counted. Only the CDR3 part of the read is kept: 39 bases, read in frame from the first base. Read against the paper, the sample's time point label means: newly diagnosed GD, antithyroid drugs for less than 3 months. For both TCR sequencing and RNA sequencing, RNA was extracted from PBMCs using TRIzol. The diagnosis of Graves' disease was made according to American Thyroid Association guidelines. Patients were recruited from an endocrinology department in Xi'an, China. Each patient gave approximately 10 milliliters of peripheral blood, collected in an EDTA anticoagulant tube. Ficoll Paque Plus density gradient separation was used to isolate PBMCs, and no further T cell sorting was done. An Agilent 2100 Bioanalyzer and agarose gel were used to check RNA quality, while a NanoDrop 2000 measured RNA concentration.

Library creation used multiplex PCR. Instrument on record: Illumina HiSeq 4000. To build TCR beta libraries, CDR3 regions were amplified by Arm-PCR using iRepertoire HTBI primers. Before sequencing, the PCR products underwent gel purification. Under the source paper's analysis protocol: Gene usage analysis of CDR3 amino acid clonotypes used the 60 to 75 TRBV and 14 TRBJ segments found across samples. COPE and FqMerger were used to merge filtered high-quality paired reads into contigs. BLAST was used to align contigs to IMGT TRBV, TRBD and TRBJ reference genes, with CDR3 defined following IMGT. Clonotypes above 0.1% frequency were classified as highly expanded clones. Shannon entropy was used to measure repertoire diversity, and the Gini coefficient was used to measure V-J evenness. Clonotypes shared by more than one individual were considered public. Clones were called with MiXCR by TCRdb after fastp trimmed the public reads at Q25, and only in-frame beta chains were retained. Rows are unified per CDR3 protein, each entry keeping the most common DNA and genes. None of the V and J calls come from the authors' own analysis; TCRdb made them. In all, the sample holds 420,000 or so distinct CDR3 sequences, and over 15% of those were seen once. The ten largest account for about 23% of the sample.

Overall results and qualifications from the work: Only the TCR beta chain was sequenced and analyzed. Persistent disease showed preferential use of TRBV28, TRBJ1-2 and TRBJ2-5, whereas newly diagnosed disease favored TRBV20-1 and TRBJ2-1. A larger number of public clonotypes was shared among persistent patients (more than 2,500) than among newly diagnosed patients (around 880). Lower TCR Shannon entropy and fewer highly expanded clones were observed in persistent Graves' disease patients than in newly diagnosed patients, which suggested clonal expansion. The study examined only peripheral blood because the primary lesion, thyroid tissue, could not be accessed. As a limitation, the authors acknowledged that the small sample size may reduce accuracy.

These data are also associated with another study on T cells in Graves' hyperthyroidism and ophthalmopathy. As described in the second report: Stable Graves' hyperthyroidism was defined as no progression to ophthalmopathy during 18 months of follow-up. Hyperthyroidism patients were aged 18 to 65 years and newly diagnosed, with disease duration of less than 2 months. Any patient with an uncontrolled infection, another autoimmune disease, pregnancy or lactation was excluded. Diagnoses were established on the basis of clinical symptoms, serum thyroxine and TRAb, thyroid ultrasound, and orbital computed tomography. A first-round RT-PCR of the TCR CDR3 used the HTBI primer set with the Qiagen OneStep RT-PCR kit. Most expanded thyroid clonotypes (frequency above 0.001) were also found in blood, which suggests that blood repertoires may mirror thyroid immune responses. In cross-validation, a model built on a 13 V-J signature told ophthalmopathy apart from stable hyperthyroidism with under 90% sensitivity and around 83% specificity, and in testing the same model reached 80%/75%. In validation, the model predicted progression to ophthalmopathy a median of roughly 6.5 months before onset, with roughly 70% sensitivity and roughly 77% specificity. To identify TCR V-J signatures that set the groups apart, the researchers used a discovery cohort of 90 to 100 patients, made up of approximately 43 with Graves' ophthalmopathy and around 58 with stable Graves' hyperthyroidism. Whether ophthalmopathy could be predicted prospectively was tested in an independent validation cohort made up of roughly 19 hyperthyroidism patients plus 17 patients who later progressed to ophthalmopathy. The roughly 100 discovery patients were randomly divided into training and test sets at a 7:3 ratio. In roughly six Graves' hyperthyroidism patients, the study also compared T-cell repertoires from thyroid tissue with T-cell repertoires from blood. After blood sampling, hyperthyroidism patients were treated with methimazole at a starting dose of 30 mg daily, and ophthalmopathy patients were treated with high-dose intravenous methylprednisolone. The libraries were constructed in a second round of multiplex PCR and then size-selected and purified. Libraries were sequenced paired-end with 100 bp reads on an Illumina HiSeq2000. SOAPnuke was used to process the raw data, with reads discarded if the reads contained adapters or uncalled bases, had a mean Phred below 15, or lacked an exact constant-primer or identifier match. High-quality paired reads were merged with COPE v1.2.5, and unique nucleotide sequences were defined as clonotypes. Clonotypes were aligned to IMGT TRBV, TRBD and TRBJ reference segments using MiTCR v1.1. The analysis included only V-J combinations with a frequency above 0.0001, which together covered roughly 99% of the repertoires. A TCS score was defined as the ratio of F50 (clonal expansion) to E x V (chaos), with BLOSUM62-based TCRdist applied between CDR3 peptides within each V-J. Welch's t-statistics and random forest reduced 450 to 600 V-J features to 10 to 15, which were used in a naive Bayes classifier (R e1071). No statistical method was used to fix the sample size in advance, and group allocation was not hidden from the investigators. The paper describes TCR Vbeta CDR3 sequencing of 140 or so peripheral blood samples, made up of roughly 45 ophthalmopathy patients, approximately 76 hyperthyroidism patients and approximately 17 progressor patients.

The rearrangement joined TRBV10-1 to TRBJ2-7; the D gene cannot be named for sure. The sequence was obtained from a woman under 30 with Graves disease. Donor details come from another sample of the same person, matched by shared clones. Material: peripheral blood mononuclear cells (PBMCs), obtained at new diagnosis, from a patient treated with antithyroid drugs. The CDR3 region reads CASSESQYYEQYF. The base sequence is TGCGCCAGCAGTGAGTCCCAGTACTACGAGCAGTACTTC.